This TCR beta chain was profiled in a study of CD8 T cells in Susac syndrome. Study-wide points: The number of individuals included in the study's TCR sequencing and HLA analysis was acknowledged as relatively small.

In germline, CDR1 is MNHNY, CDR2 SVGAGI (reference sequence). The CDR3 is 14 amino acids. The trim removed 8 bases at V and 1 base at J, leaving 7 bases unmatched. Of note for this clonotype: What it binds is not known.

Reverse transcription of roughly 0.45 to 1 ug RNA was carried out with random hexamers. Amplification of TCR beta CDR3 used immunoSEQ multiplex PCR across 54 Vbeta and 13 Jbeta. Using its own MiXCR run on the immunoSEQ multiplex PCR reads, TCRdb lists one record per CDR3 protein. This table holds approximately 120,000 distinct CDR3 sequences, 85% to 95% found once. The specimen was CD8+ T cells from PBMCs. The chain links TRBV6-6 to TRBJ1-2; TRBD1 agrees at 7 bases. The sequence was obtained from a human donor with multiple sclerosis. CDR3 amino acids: CASYTTGDNYGYTF. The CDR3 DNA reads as TGTGCCAGCTATACCACAGGGGATAACTATGGCTACACCTTC.